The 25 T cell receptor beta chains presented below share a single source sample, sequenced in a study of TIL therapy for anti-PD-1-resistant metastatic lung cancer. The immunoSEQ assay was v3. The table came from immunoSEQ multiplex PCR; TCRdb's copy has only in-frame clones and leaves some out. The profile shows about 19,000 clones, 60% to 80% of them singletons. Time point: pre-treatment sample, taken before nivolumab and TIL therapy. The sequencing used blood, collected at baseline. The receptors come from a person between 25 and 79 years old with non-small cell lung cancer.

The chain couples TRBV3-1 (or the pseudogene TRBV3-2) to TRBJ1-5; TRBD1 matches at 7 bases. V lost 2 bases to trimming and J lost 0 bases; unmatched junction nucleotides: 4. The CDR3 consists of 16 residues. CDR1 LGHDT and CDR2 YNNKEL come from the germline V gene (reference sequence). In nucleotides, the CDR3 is TGTGCCAGCAGCCAACTAGGGACAGATAGCAATCAGCCCCAGCATTTT. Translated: CASSQLGTDSNQPQHF.

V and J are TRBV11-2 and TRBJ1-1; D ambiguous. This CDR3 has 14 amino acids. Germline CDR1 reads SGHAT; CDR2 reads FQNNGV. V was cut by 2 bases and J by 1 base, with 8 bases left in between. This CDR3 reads CASSLWQQNTEAFF. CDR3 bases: TGTGCCAGCAGCTTATGGCAGCAGAACACTGAAGCTTTCTTT. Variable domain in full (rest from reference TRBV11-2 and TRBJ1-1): EAGVAQSPRYKIIEKRQSVAFWCNPISGHATLYWYQQILGQGPKLLIQFQNNGVVDDSQLPKDRFSAERLKGVDSTLKIQPAKLEDSAVYLCASSLWQQNTEAFFGQGTRLTVV.

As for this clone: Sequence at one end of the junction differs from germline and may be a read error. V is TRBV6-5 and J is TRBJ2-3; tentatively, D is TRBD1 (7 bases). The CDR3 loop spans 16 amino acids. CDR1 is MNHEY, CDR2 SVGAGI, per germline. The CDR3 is CATSWRGTALTDTQYF. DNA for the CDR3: TGTGCCACCAGTTGGCGCGGGACAGCCTTAACAGATACGCAGTATTTT.

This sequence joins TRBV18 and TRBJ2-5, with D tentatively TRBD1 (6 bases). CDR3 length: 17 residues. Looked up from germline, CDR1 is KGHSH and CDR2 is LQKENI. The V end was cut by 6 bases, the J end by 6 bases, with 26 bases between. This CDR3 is CASSPSLGVTGTKTQYF. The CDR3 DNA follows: TGTGCCAGCTCCCCATCGTTAGGTGTTACAGGGACGAAGACCCAGTACTTC.

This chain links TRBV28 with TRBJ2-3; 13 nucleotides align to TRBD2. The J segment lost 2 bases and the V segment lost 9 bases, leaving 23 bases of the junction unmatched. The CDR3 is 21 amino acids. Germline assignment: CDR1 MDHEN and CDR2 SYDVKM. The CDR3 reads CASGYRVGRTSGRNPTDTQYF. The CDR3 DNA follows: TGTGCCAGTGGATACAGGGTCGGACGGACTAGCGGGAGAAATCCCACAGATACGCAGTATTTT.

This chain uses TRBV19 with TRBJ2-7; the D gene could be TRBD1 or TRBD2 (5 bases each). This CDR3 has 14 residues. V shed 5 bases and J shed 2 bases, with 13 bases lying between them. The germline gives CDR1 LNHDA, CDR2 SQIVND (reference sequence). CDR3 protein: CASSAPGRPYEQYF. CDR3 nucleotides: TGTGCCAGTAGTGCCCCGGGGCGCCCCTACGAGCAGTACTTC.

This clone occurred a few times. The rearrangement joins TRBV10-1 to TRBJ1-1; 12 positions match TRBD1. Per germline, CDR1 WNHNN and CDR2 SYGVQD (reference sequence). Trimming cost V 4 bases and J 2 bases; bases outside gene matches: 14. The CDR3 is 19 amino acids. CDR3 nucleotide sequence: TGCGCCAGCAGTGCCGCCGGGACAGGGGGCGGAGGAGTAAACACTGAAGCTTTCTTT. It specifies CASSAAGTGGGGVNTEAFF.

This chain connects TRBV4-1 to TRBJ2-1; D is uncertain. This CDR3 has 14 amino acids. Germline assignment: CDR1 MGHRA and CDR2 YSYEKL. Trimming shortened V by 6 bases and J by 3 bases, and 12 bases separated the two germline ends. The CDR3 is CASRPIGIYNEQFF. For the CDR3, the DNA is TGCGCCAGCAGACCGATAGGGATCTACAATGAGCAGTTCTTC.

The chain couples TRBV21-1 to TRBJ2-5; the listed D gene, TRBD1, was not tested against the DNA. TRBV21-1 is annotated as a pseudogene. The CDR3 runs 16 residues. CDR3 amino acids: CASSKAGTGDRETQYF. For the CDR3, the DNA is TGTGCCAGCAGCAAAGCCGGGACAGGGGATCGAGAGACCCAGTACTTC.

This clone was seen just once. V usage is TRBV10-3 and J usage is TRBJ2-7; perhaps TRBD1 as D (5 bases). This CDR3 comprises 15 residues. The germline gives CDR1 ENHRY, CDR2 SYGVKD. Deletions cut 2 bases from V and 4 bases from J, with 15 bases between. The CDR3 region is CAISEGIRGGYEQYF. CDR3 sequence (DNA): TGTGCCATCAGTGAGGGGATTAGGGGTGGATACGAGCAGTACTTC.

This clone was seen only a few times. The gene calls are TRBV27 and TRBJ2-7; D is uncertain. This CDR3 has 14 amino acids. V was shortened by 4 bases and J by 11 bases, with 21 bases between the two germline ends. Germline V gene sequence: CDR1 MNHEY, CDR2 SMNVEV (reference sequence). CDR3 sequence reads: CASSYATAQLKEYF. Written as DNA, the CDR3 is TGTGCCAGCAGTTATGCGACCGCCCAATTAAAGGAGTACTTC.

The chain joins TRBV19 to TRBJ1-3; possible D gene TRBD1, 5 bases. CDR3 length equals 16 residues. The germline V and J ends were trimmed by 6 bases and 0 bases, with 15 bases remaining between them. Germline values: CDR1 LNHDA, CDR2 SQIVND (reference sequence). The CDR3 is CASRPIGTNSGNTIYF. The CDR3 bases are TGTGCCAGTAGGCCGATCGGGACCAACTCTGGAAACACCATATATTTT.

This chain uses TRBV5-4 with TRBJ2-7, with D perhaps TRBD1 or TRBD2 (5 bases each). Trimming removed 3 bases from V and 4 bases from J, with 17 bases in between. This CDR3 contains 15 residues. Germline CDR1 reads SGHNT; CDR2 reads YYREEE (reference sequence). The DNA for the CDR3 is TGTGCCAGCAGCTCGCTACAGGCTAGCCGATACGAGCAGTACTTC. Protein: CASSSLQASRYEQYF.

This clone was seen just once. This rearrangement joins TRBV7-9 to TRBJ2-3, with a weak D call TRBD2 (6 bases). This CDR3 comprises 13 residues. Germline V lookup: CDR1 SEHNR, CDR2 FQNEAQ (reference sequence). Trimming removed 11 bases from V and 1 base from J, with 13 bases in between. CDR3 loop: CAGRPSGTDTQYF. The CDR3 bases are TGTGCCGGAAGGCCTAGCGGCACAGATACGCAGTATTTT.

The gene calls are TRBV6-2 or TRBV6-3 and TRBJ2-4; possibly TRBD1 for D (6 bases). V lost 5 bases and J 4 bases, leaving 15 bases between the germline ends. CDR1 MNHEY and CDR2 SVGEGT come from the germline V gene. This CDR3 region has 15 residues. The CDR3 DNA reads TGTGCCAGCAGTCCGGAACAGGGAAGTAAAAACATTCAGTACTTC. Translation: CASSPEQGSKNIQYF.

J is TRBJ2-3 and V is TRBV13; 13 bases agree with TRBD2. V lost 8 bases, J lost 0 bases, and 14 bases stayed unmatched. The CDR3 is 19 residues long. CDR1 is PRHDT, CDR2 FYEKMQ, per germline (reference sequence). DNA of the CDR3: TGTGCCAGCGCAACCCTCACTAGCGGGGGGGCCCCTAGCACAGATACGCAGTATTTT. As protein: CASATLTSGGAPSTDTQYF.

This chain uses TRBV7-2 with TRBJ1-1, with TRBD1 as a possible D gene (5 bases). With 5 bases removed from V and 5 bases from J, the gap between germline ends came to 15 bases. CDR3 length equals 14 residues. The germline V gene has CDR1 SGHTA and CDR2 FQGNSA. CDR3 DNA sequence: TGTGCCAGCAGCGGGCAGGGACCCGGGACTGAAGCTTTCTTT. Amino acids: CASSGQGPGTEAFF.

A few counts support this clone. The CDR3 coding sequence is TGTGCTAGTGGTTTCTGGGGGAATGAGGGTGAAAAACTGTTTTTT. Translated, it gives CASGFWGNEGEKLFF. The chain couples TRBV12-5 to TRBJ1-4; maybe TRBD1 (5 bases). Trimming took 3 bases from V and 7 from J, leaving 15 bases between them. The CDR3 contains 15 residues. CDR1 is LGHNT, CDR2 FRNRAP, per germline.

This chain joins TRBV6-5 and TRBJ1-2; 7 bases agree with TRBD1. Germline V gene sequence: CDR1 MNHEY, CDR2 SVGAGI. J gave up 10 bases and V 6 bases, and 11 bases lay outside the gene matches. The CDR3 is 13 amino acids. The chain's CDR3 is CASSRTTGVDYTF. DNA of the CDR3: TGTGCCAGCAGCCGAACAACAGGGGTGGACTACACCTTC.

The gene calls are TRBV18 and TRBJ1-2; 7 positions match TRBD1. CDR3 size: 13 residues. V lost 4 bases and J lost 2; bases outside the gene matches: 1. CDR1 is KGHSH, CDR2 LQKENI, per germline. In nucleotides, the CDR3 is TGTGCCAGCTCACTACAGGGGAACTATGGCTACACCTTC. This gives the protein CASSLQGNYGYTF. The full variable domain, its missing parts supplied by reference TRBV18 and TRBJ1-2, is NAGVMQNPRHLVRRRGQEARLRCSPMKGHSHVYWYRQLPEEGLKFMVYLQKENIIDESGMPKERFSAEFPKEGPSILRIQQVVRGDSAAYFCASSLQGNYGYTFGSGTRLTVV.

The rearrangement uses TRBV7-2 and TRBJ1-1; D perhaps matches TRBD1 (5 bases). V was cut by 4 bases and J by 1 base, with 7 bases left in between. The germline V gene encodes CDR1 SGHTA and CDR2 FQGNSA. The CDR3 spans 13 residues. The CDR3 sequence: CASSWGGNTEAFF. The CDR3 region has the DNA TGTGCCAGCAGCTGGGGGGGGAACACTGAAGCTTTCTTT.

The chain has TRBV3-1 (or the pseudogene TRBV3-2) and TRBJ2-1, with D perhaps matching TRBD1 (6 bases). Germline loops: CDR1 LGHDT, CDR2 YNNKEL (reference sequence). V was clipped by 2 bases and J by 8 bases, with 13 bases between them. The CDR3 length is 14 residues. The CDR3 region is CASSQPSGADEQFF. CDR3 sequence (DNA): TGTGCCAGCAGCCAACCTTCAGGGGCGGATGAGCAGTTCTTC.

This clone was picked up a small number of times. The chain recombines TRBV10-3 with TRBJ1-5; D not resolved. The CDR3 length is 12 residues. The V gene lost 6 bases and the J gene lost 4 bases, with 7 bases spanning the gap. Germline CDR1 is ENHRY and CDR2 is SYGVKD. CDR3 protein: CAISQQNQPQHF. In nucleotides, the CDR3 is TGTGCCATCAGCCAGCAAAATCAGCCCCAGCATTTT.

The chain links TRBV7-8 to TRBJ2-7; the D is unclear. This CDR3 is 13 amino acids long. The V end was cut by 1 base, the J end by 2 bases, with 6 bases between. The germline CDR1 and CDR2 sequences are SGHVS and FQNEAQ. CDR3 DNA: TGTGCCAGCAGCTTAGACGGCACCTACGAGCAGTACTTC. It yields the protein CASSLDGTYEQYF.

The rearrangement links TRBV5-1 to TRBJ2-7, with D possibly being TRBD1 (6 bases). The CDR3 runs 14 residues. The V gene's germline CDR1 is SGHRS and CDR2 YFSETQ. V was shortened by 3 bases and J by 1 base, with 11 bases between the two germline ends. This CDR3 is CASSSGQQSYEQYF. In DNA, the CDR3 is TGCGCCAGCAGCTCCGGACAGCAGTCCTACGAGCAGTACTTC.